Here is one T cell receptor beta chain with its context. Sequencing used immunoSEQ multiplex PCR; TCRdb keeps in-frame clones, though not all of them. The sample consists of roughly 160,000 clones, more than 70% of them appearing once. V gave up 4 bases and J gave up 4 bases; unmatched junction bases: 5. Germline CDR1 SGHVS, CDR2 FQNEAQ. The CDR3 loop spans 14 amino acids. The data originate from a study of blood T cell repertoires in COVID-19. Input material: peripheral blood. J is TRBJ1-2 and V is TRBV7-8; 8 positions agree with TRBD1. The receptor comes from a woman of 80 years or more with active or convalescent COVID-19. CDR3 bases: TGTGCCAGCAGCTCAACAGGGGGGACCTATGGCTACACCTTC. Translating gives CASSSTGGTYGYTF.